This T cell receptor (beta chain) was profiled in a study of cytomegalovirus exposure and HLA in healthy donors. Comment on this clone: The antigen remains undetermined.

Findings of the study overall: The dataset shows that most TCR sequences were rare, while some public TCRs occurred in many donors. Some TCR beta chains (more than 150 of them) were listed as cytomegalovirus-associated.

The primer mix had 60 Vbeta and 13 Jbeta primers. Measured with immunoSEQ multiplex PCR; TCRdb has only the in-frame clones, and not every one. Found here are some 180,000 clones, 82% of them singletons; the top ten hold about 1.5%. This TCR was recovered from a man aged 40-50 years in good health and CMV-seronegative. Sequenced material: PBMCs.

CDR3 coding DNA: TGCGCCAGCGCCCTCGGACTAGCGGGGGAGTACGAGCAGTACTTC. Its protein is CASALGLAGEYEQYF. The chain joins TRBV5-1 to TRBJ2-7; 13 bases fit TRBD2. After removal of 7 bases from V and 4 bases from J, the junction contained 8 bases not matched to a gene. Germline V lookup: CDR1 SGHRS, CDR2 YFSETQ. CDR3 size: 15 residues.